This T cell receptor (beta chain) was identified in a study of blood T cell repertoires in COVID-19. Overall study: Samples representing acute and convalescent COVID-19 were sourced from the United States, Italy and Spain. T cells, B-cell-depleted T cells, or PBMCs supplied cDNA or gDNA.

Original data processing: Amplification from reference gene primers served as the basis for estimated nucleated cell counts. Assay: immunoSEQ multiplex PCR; the TCRdb copy retains only in-frame clones and omits some. V and J calls and clone size follow that table, whereas D and trimming were derived from the DNA. The sample yields roughly 100,000 clones, about 89% seen once. This CDR3 comprises 14 residues. V was clipped by 5 bases and J by 5 bases; unmatched bases: 6. Germline values: CDR1 WNHNN, CDR2 SYGVQD (reference sequence). In its sample, this clone was seen many times. This chain links TRBV10-1 with TRBJ2-7; 10 bases are a match to TRBD1. The sequenced sample consisted of peripheral blood. The receptor's source is a man aged 50 or older with acute or convalescent COVID-19. CDR3 sequence reads: CASSPPGQGHEQYF. The DNA for the CDR3 is TGCGCCAGCAGTCCACCGGGACAGGGGCACGAGCAGTACTTC.